The T cell receptor (beta chain) under discussion was sequenced for a study of cytomegalovirus exposure and HLA in healthy donors. The table lists this clone with a few counts. Its antigen is as yet unknown. Researchers ran the PCR with 60 Vbeta and 13 Jbeta primers. Sequencing was performed with immunoSEQ multiplex PCR; in TCRdb, only in-frame clones are kept and a portion is missing. Of 150,000 to 200,000 clones detected, 80% appear once; the ten largest clones hold about 1.9%. Study-wide findings and caveats: In all likelihood, a cluster of highly shared sequence variants was a sequencing artifact. Analyses of presence/absence relied on an assumption of roughly uniform sequencing depth across donors. Apparent HLA restriction characterized most CMV-associated TCR beta chains in a later analysis. In a later analysis, TCR beta V- and J-gene trimming was associated with a missense DCLRE1C variant.

From germline, CDR1 is SGHRS and CDR2 YFSETQ. The CDR3 totals 15 residues. Trimming at V came to 3 bases and at J to 4 bases, leaving 5 bases not matched to a gene. This clonotype was obtained from a woman in her 30s in good health and CMV-seronegative. The J gene is TRBJ2-3, the V gene TRBV5-1; TRBD1 matches at 10 bases. Sequenced input: PBMCs. The CDR3 here is CASSSSGTGADTQYF. The CDR3 coding sequence is TGCGCCAGCAGCTCCTCCGGGACAGGGGCAGATACGCAGTATTTT.